Sequencing of this T cell receptor (beta chain) was carried out in a study of T cells after yellow fever vaccination. Study-level points and caveats: FACS-sorted repertoires might harbor abundant contaminating clonotypes from the bulk population.

V gave up 4 bases and J gave up 4 bases, with 14 bases separating them. The CDR3 length is 14 residues. Germline assignment: CDR1 SGHRS and CDR2 YFSETQ. TCRdb reprocessed the 5' RACE reads via MiXCR and lists one record per CDR3 protein. The profile shows a few hundred thousand distinct CDR3 sequences, roughly 4.3% of them singletons. This clonotype was detected many times. As yet, its antigen is unknown. The TCR comes from a man aged 18 to 29 who received the YFV17D yellow fever vaccine. V and J are TRBV5-1 and TRBJ1-2; TRBD1 might be the D (5 bases). The input for sequencing was PBMCs, taken 5 days after the yellow fever booster vaccination. Here the CDR3 reads CASSGSGLVYGYTF. CDR3 in DNA: TGCGCCAGCAGCGGGTCAGGGCTCGTCTATGGCTACACCTTC.